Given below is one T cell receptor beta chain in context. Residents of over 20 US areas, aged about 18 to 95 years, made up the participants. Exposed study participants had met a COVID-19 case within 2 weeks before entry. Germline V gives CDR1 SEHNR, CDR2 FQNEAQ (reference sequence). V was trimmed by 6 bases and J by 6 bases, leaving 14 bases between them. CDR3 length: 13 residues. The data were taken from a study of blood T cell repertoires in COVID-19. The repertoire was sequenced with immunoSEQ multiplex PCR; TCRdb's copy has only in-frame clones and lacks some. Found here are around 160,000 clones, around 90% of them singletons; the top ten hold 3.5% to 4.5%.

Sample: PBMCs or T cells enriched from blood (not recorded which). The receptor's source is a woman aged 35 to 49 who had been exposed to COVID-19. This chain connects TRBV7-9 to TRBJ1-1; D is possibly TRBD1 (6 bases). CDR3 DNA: TGTGCCAGCAGTAAACAGGGAGTCGCTGAAGCTTTCTTT. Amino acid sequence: CASSKQGVAEAFF.